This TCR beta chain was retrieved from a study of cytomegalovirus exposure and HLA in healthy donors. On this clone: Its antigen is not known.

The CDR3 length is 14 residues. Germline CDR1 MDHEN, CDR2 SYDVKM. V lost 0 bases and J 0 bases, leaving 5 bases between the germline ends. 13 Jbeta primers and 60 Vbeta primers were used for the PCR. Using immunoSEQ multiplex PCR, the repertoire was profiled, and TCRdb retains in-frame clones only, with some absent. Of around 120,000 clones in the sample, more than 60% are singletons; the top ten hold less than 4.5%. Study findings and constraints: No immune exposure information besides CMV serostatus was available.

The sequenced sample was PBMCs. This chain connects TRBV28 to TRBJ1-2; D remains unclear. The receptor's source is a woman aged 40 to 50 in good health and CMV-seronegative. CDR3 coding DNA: TGTGCCAGCAGTTTATGGCAGACTAACTATGGCTACACCTTC. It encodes CASSLWQTNYGYTF.